This TCR beta chain was sequenced in a study of T cell repertoires in cytomegalovirus infection. Overall study: The public TCR beta signatures pointed to both CMV infection and matching HLA type. Findings and limits, study-wide: People with CMV and the relevant HLA were identified by cumulative public TCR beta family frequency. Dominating the ex vivo response were TCR beta clonotypes that were CMV-specific and HLA-C-restricted.

This clonotype was seen more than once but under ten times. Its antigen is still unknown. This CDR3 has 20 residues. Between the trimmed V and J ends, which lost 3 bases and 0 bases, there was a span of 26 bases. A single record per CDR3 protein comes from TCRdb applying MiXCR to the reads. The sample has a few hundred thousand distinct CDR3 sequences; about 26% are singletons. The chain employs TRBV12-3 or TRBV12-4 and TRBJ1-1; D is uncertain. Sequencing used PBMCs. The clonotype comes from a human donor in good health (CMV status not recorded). Some clones in this sample may be carry-over from other donors' samples. The CDR3 DNA is TGTGCCAGCAGTTTTACGGTAGGGCCTACGGAAGTTTCCATGAACACTGAAGCTTTCTTT. Protein: CASSFTVGPTEVSMNTEAFF.